This record covers a single T cell receptor (beta chain). The CDR3 totals 15 residues. Germline V lookup: CDR1 SGHAT, CDR2 FQNNGV. V lost 5 bases and J lost 6, with 17 bases in between. Per the original methods: Reference gene primers were amplified, and this amplification served to estimate nucleated cell counts. Sequenced by immunoSEQ multiplex PCR; TCRdb stores in-frame clones only, minus some. From that table come the V and J calls and clone size; the DNA was used to work out D and trimming. The sample gives over 200,000 clones, about 80% of which show up once; about 8.3% is in the top ten. The sample belongs to a study of blood T cell repertoires in COVID-19. In the study overall: The samples span acute and convalescent COVID-19 from the United States, Italy and Spain.

This clonotype was obtained from a woman of 80 years or more with COVID-19, enrolled during active disease. The sample comprised peripheral blood. The V call is TRBV11-2, the J call TRBJ2-1; tentative D call: TRBD2 (7 bases). The CDR3 is CASSPAGVRGNEQFF. CDR3 DNA sequence: TGTGCCAGCAGCCCGGCGGGGGTCAGGGGCAATGAGCAGTTCTTC.